This T cell receptor beta chain was captured in a study of PD-1 blockade in classical Hodgkin lymphoma. No patient escaped relapse after autologous stem cell transplantation, and brentuximab vedotin exposure varied. The protocol was immunoSEQ multiplex PCR, while the TCRdb copy is restricted to in-frame clones and leaves out a portion. This table has about 36,000 clones, 69% appearing once. The CDR3 contains 13 residues. Trimming took 5 bases from V and 7 from J; bases not matched to a gene: 5. CDR1 LNHDA and CDR2 SQIVND come from the germline V gene (reference sequence). The sample consisted of peripheral blood mononuclear cells (PBMCs), taken before the second cycle of nivolumab. The rearrangement joins TRBV19 to TRBJ2-1, with 7 bases matching TRBD2. The TCR originated in a human donor with classical Hodgkin lymphoma. The DNA for the CDR3 is TGTGCCAGTAGTGTGGCCGGGGGGAATGAGCAGTTCTTC. Translation gives CASSVAGGNEQFF.